This T cell receptor beta chain emerged from a study of OX40 agonist ivuxolimab in advanced cancers. Whole-study context: Patients undergoing dose escalation presented with hepatocellular carcinoma, melanoma, renal cell or head and neck cancer. Males comprised 75% to 90% of the group, whose mean age was around 62 years (range 23 to 79).

Only in-frame clones appear in the TCRdb table, and some are missing; sequencing was by immunoSEQ multiplex PCR. The sample lists tens of thousands of clones; 90% were seen once. Germline V gives CDR1 KGHSH, CDR2 LQKENI. The CDR3 covers 13 residues. The V end was cut by 3 bases, the J end by 2 bases, with 7 bases between. The sequencing here drew on CD4+ or CD8+ T cells sorted from blood, taken in a trial of the OX40 agonist ivuxolimab. The receptor was derived from an adult with an advanced solid tumor such as melanoma, head and neck, liver or kidney cancer. The rearrangement links TRBV18 to TRBJ2-5, with D possibly matching TRBD1 (5 bases). CDR3 sequence (DNA): TGTGCCAGCTCACCCGACAGACAAGAGACCCAGTACTTC. Amino acid sequence: CASSPDRQETQYF.